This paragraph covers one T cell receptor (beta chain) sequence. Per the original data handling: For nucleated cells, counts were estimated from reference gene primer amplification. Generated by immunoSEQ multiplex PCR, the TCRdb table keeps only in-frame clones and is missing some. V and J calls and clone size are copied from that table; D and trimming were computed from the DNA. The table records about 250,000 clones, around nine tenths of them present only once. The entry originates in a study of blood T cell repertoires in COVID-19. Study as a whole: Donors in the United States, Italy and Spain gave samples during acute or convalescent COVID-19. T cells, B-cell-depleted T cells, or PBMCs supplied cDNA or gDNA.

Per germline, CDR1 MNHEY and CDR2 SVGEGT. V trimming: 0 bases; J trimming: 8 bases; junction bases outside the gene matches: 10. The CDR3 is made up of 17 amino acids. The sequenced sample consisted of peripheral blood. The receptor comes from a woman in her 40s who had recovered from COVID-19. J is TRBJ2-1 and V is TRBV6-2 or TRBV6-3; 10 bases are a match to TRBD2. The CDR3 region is CASSYSSSGSIWDEQFF. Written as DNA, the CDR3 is TGTGCCAGCAGTTACTCGTCTAGCGGGAGTATCTGGGATGAGCAGTTCTTC.